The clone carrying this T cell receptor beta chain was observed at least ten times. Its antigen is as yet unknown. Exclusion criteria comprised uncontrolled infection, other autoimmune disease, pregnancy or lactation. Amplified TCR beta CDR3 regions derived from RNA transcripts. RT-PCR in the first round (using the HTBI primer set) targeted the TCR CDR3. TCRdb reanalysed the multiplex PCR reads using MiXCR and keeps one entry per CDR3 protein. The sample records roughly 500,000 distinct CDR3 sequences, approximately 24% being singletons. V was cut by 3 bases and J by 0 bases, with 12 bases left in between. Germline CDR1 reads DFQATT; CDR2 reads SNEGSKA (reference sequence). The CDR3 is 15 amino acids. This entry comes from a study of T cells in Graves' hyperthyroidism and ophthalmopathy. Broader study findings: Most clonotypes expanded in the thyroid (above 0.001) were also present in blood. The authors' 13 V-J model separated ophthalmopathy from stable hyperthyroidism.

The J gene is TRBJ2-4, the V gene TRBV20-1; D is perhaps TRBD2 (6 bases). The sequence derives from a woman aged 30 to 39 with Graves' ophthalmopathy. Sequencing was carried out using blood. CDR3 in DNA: TGCAGTGCTAGTCGCGGGGACCTAGCCAAAAACATTCAGTACTTC. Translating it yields CSASRGDLAKNIQYF.